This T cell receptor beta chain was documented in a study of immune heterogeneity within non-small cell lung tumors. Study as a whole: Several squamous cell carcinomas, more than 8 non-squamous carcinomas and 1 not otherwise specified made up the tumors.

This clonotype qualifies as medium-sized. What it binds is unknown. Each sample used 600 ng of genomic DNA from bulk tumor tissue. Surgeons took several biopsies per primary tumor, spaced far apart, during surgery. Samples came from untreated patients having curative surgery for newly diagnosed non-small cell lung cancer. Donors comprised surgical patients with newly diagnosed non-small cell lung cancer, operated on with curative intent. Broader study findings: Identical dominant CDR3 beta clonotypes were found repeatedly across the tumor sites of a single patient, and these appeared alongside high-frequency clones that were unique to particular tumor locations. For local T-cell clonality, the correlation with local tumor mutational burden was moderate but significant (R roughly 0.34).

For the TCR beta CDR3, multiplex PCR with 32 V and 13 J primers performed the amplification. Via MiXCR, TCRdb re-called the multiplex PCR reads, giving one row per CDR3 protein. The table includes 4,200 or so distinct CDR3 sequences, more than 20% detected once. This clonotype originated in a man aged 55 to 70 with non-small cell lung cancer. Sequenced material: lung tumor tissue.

CDR3 amino acids: CSVGRLGTNGYTF. In DNA form, the CDR3 reads TGCAGTGTTGGGCGGTTGGGAACGAACGGCTACACCTTC. The genes are TRBV20-1 and TRBJ1-2; D uncertain. Germline loops: CDR1 DFQATT, CDR2 SNEGSKA (reference sequence). Trimming pared 7 bases from V and 8 bases from J, leaving 20 bases between. There are 13 residues in the CDR3.